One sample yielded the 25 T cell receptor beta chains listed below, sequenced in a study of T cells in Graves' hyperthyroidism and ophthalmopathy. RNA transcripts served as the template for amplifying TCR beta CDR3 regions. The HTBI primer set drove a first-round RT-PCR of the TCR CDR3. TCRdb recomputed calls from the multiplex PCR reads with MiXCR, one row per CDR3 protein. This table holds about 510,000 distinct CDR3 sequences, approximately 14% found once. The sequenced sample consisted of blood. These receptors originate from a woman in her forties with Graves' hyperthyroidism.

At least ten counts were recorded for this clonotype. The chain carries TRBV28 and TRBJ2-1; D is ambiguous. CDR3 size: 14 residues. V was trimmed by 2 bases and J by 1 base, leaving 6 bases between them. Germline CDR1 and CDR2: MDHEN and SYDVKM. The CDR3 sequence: CASSLAWSYNEQFF. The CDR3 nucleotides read TGTGCCAGCAGTTTAGCGTGGTCCTACAATGAGCAGTTCTTC. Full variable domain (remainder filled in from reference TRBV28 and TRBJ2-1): DVKVTQSSRYLVKRTGEKVFLECVQDMDHENMFWYRQDPGLGLRLIYFSYDVKMKEKGDIPEGYSVSREKKERFSLILESASTNQTSMYLCASSLAWSYNEQFFGPGTRLTVL.

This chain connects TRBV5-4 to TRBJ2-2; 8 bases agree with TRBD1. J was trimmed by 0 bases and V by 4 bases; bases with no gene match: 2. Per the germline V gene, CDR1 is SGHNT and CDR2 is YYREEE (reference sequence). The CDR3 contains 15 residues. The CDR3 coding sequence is TGTGCCAGCAGCAGACAGGGGTCGAACACCGGGGAGCTGTTTTTT. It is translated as CASSRQGSNTGELFF.

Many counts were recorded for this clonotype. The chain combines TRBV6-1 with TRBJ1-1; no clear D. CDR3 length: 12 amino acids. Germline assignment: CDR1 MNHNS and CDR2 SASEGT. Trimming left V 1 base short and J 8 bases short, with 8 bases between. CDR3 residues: CASSEVWSEAFF. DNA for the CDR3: TGTGCCAGCAGTGAAGTATGGAGCGAAGCTTTCTTT.

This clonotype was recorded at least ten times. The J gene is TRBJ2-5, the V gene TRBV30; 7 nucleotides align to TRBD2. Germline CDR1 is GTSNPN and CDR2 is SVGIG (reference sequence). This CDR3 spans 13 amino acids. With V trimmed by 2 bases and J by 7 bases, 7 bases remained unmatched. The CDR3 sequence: CAWSPSGPRTQYF. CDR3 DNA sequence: TGTGCCTGGAGTCCTAGCGGCCCTCGGACCCAGTACTTC.

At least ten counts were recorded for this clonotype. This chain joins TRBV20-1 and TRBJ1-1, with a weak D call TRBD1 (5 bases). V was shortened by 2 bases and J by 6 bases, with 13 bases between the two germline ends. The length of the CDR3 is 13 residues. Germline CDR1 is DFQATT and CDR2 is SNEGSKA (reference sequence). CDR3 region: CSARSSRDSEAFF. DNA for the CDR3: TGCAGTGCTAGATCCAGTAGGGACTCTGAAGCTTTCTTT.

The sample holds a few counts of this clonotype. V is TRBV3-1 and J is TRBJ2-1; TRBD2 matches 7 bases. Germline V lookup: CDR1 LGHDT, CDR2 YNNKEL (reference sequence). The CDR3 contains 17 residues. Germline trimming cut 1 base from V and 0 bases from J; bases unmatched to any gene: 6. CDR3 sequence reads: CASSQGIGGSSYNEQFF. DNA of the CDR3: TGTGCCAGCAGCCAAGGTATTGGCGGGAGCTCCTACAATGAGCAGTTCTTC.

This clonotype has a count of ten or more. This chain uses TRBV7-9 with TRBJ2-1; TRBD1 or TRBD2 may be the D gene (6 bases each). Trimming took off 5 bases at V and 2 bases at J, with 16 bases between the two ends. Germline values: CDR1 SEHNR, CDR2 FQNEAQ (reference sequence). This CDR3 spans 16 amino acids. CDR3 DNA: TGTGCCAGCAGCCCAGGAGGGGGGAACCCCTACAATGAGCAGTTCTTC. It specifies CASSPGGGNPYNEQFF.

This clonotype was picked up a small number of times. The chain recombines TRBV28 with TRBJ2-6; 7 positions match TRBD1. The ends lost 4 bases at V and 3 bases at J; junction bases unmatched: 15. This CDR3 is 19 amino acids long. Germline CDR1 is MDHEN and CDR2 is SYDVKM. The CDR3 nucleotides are TGTGCCAGCAGTTCCTGGACAGGCACGGTTTTGGATGGGGCCAACGTCCTGACTTTC. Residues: CASSSWTGTVLDGANVLTF.

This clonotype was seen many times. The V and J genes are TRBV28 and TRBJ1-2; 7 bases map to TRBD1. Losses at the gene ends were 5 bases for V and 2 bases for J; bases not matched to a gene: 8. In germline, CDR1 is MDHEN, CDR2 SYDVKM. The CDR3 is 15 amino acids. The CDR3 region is CASSRPLTGNYGYTF. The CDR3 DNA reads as TGTGCCAGCAGTAGACCCCTGACAGGGAACTATGGCTACACCTTC.

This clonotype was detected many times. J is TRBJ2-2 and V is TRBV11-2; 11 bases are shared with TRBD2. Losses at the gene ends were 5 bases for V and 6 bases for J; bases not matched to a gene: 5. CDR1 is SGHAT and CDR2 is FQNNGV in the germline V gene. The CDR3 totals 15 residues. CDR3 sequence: CASSPKGLAAGELFF. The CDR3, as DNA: TGTGCCAGCAGCCCAAAGGGACTAGCGGCCGGGGAGCTGTTTTTT.

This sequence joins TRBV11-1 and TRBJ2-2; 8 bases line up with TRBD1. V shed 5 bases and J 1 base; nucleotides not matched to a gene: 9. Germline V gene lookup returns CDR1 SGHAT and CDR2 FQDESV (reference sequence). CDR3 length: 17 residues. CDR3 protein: CASSTRTGGWNTGELFF. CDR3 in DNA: TGTGCCAGCAGCACCCGAACAGGGGGATGGAACACCGGGGAGCTGTTTTTT.

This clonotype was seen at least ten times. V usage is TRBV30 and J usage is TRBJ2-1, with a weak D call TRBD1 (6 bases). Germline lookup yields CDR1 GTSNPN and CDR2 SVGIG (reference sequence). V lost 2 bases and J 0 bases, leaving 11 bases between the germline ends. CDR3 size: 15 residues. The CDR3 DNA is TGTGCCTGGAGTAAAGGACAGAGCTCCTACAATGAGCAGTTCTTC. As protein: CAWSKGQSSYNEQFF.

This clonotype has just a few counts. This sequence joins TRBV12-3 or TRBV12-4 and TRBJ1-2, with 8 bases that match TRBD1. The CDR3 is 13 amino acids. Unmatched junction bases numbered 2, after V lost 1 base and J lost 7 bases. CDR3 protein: CASSLGTGTGYTF. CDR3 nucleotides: TGTGCCAGCAGTTTAGGGACAGGGACTGGCTACACCTTC.

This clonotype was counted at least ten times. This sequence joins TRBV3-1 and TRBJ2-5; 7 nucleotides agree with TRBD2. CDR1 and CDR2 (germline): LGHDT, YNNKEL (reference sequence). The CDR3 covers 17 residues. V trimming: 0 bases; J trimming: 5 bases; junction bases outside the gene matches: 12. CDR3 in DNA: TGTGCCAGCAGCCAAGAACTCGCGGGAGATGGTGTTGAGACCCAGTACTTC. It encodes CASSQELAGDGVETQYF.

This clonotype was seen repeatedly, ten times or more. CDR3 DNA sequence: TGCAGTGCTAGAAAAGCGGGAGCTACAGATACGCAGTATTTT. Translated, it gives CSARKAGATDTQYF. This chain connects TRBV20-1 to TRBJ2-3, with 8 nucleotides matching TRBD2. This CDR3 region has 14 residues. The germline V gene has CDR1 DFQATT and CDR2 SNEGSKA (reference sequence). Trimming at V came to 2 bases and at J to 3 bases, leaving 4 bases not matched to a gene.

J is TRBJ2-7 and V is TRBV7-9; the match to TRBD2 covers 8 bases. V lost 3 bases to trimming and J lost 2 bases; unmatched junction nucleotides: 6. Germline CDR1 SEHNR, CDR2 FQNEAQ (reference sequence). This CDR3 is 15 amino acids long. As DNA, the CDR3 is TGTGCCAGCAGCTTGGACCTTAGCGGGACCTACGAGCAGTACTTC. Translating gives CASSLDLSGTYEQYF.

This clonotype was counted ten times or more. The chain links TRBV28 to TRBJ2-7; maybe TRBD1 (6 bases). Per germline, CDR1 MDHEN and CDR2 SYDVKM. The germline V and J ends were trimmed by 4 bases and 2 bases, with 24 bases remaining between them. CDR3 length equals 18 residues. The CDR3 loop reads CASSSRGGGDLRPYEQYF. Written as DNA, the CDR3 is TGTGCCAGCAGTTCCCGAGGTGGGGGCGATTTAAGGCCCTACGAGCAGTACTTC.

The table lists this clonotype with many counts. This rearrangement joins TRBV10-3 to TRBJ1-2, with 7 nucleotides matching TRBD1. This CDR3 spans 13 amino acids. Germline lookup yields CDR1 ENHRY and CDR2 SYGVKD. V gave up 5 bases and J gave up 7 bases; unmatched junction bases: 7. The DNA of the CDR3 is TGTGCCATCAGTACCCGGCAGGGGGTTGGCTACACCTTC. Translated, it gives CAISTRQGVGYTF.

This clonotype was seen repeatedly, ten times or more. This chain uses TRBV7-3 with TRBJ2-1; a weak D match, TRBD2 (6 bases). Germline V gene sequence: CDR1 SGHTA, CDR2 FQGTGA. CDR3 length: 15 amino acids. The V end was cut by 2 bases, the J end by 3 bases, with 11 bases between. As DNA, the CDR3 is TGTGCCAGCAGCTTATCGGGAGCGGACTACAATGAGCAGTTCTTC. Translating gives CASSLSGADYNEQFF.

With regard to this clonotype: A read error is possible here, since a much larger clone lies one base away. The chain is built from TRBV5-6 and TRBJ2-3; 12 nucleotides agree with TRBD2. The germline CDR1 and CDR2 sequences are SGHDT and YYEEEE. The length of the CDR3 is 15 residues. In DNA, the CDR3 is TGTGTCAGCAGCGCCTCTAGCGGGAGGGGGGATACGCAGTATTTT. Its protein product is CVSSASSGRGDTQYF.

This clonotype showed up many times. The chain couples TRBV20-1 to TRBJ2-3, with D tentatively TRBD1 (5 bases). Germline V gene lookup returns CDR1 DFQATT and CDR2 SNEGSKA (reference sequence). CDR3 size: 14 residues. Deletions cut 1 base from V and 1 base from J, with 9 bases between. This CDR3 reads CSARAGSGTDTQYF. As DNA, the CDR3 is TGCAGTGCTAGAGCAGGGTCGGGCACAGATACGCAGTATTTT.

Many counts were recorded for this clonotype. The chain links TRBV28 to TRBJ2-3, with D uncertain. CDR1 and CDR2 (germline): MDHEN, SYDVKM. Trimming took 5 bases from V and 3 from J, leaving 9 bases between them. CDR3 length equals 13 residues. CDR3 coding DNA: TGTGCCAGCAGTCTCGGTAGGACAGATACGCAGTATTTT. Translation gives CASSLGRTDTQYF.

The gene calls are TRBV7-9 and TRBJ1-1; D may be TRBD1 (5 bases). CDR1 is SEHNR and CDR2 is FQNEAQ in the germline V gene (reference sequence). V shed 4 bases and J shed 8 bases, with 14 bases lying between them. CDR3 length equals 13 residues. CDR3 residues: CASSSGGGGEAFF. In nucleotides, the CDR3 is TGTGCCAGCAGCTCCGGGGGGGGAGGGGAAGCTTTCTTT.

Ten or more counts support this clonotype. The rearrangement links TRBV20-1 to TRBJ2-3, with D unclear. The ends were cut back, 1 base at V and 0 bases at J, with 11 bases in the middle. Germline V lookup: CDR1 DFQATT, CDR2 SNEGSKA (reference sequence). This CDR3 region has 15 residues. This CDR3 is CSARGRGRSTDTQYF. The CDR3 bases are TGCAGTGCTAGAGGTAGAGGCAGGAGCACAGATACGCAGTATTTT.

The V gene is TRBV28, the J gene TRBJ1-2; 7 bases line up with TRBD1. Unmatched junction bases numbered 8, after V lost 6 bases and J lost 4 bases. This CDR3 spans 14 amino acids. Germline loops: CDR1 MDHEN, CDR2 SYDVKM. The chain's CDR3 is CASRLGGNPYGYTF. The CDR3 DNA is TGTGCCAGCAGACTAGGGGGCAACCCCTATGGCTACACCTTC.